The present T cell receptor beta chain was sequenced within a study of cytotoxic CD8 clonotypes in ibrutinib-treated CLL. Study details: Across samples, productive templates numbered a few hundred thousand and productive rearrangements reached about 98,000 on average.

Trimming pared 1 base from V and 4 bases from J, leaving 5 bases between. Germline-derived CDR1 and CDR2 are SGHVS and FQNEAQ. The CDR3 contains 13 residues. This clone was counted a few times. What it binds is unknown. The sample carries other DNA sequences with the same CDR3. Findings of the study overall: Public clonotypes were seen rarely and were contracted or stable on treatment.

Profiled with immunoSEQ multiplex PCR; TCRdb holds only in-frame clones, not every one. The sample consists of 300,000 or so clones, 67% of them appearing once. The source of this sequence is a human donor with chronic lymphocytic leukemia. Source: PBMCs, taken after 36 months of ibrutinib treatment. This chain connects TRBV7-8 to TRBJ1-5; D unclear. The CDR3 DNA is TGTGCCAGCAGCTTAGTAGTGAATCAGCCCCAGCATTTT. Translation: CASSLVVNQPQHF.